This record looks at one T cell receptor beta chain sequence and its context. The diagnostic criteria for definite or probable disease, as recently defined, were met by the patients with Susac syndrome. Isolation of CD8+ and CD4+ T cells was performed negatively, whereas enrichment of TEMRA cells was done by FACS. An amount of RNA that ranged from roughly 0.5 to 1 ug was reverse transcribed with random hexamers. MiXCR, run by TCRdb on the immunoSEQ multiplex PCR reads, gives a single entry per CDR3 protein. The sample carries about 150,000 distinct CDR3 sequences, about 96% recorded once. Germline CDR1 SGHTA, CDR2 FQGNSA. CDR3 size: 15 residues. V shed 5 bases and J shed 2 bases, with 15 bases lying between them. This entry belongs to a study of CD8 T cells in Susac syndrome.

This sequence was found in a human donor with Susac syndrome. The chain carries TRBV7-2 and TRBJ2-5; a weak D match, TRBD2 (5 bases). Sequencing input: CD4+ T cells from PBMCs. CDR3 sequence (DNA): TGTGCCAGCAGCCCACGTACCGGGATACAAGAGACCCAGTACTTC. This translates into CASSPRTGIQETQYF.